One sample yielded the 30 T cell receptor beta chains listed below, sequenced in a study of blood T cell repertoires in COVID-19. The data were produced by immunoSEQ multiplex PCR, yet TCRdb's version contains in-frame clones alone and is incomplete. The sample records 55,000 or so clones, approximately 91% being singletons. Sequenced: peripheral blood. These receptors came from a man between 60 and 70 years old with active COVID-19.

V gene TRBV3-1 (or the pseudogene TRBV3-2) combines with J gene TRBJ2-3, with TRBD1 identical over 7 bases. The ends lost 1 base at V and 7 bases at J; junction bases unmatched: 8. The CDR3 totals 15 residues. Germline V gives CDR1 LGHDT, CDR2 YNNKEL (reference sequence). CDR3 DNA sequence: TGTGCCAGCAGCCAAGGACAGGGCGTCATAAATACGCAGTATTTT. Protein product: CASSQGQGVINTQYF.

The rearrangement links TRBV3-1 (or the pseudogene TRBV3-2) to TRBJ1-1; TRBD1 aligns across 8 bases. V dropped 4 bases and J dropped 5; count of bases not matched to a gene: 6. This CDR3 is 14 amino acids long. Germline-derived CDR1 and CDR2 are LGHDT and YNNKEL (reference sequence). For the CDR3, the DNA is TGTGCCAGCAGCCCGTGGACAGGGCAAACTGAAGCTTTCTTT. It yields the protein CASSPWTGQTEAFF.

Here the CDR3 reads CASSLDGGRGYTF. CDR3 DNA: TGCGCCAGCAGCCTCGACGGGGGACGCGGCTACACCTTC. The gene calls are TRBV5-1 and TRBJ1-2; tentative D call: TRBD1 (5 bases). This CDR3 has 13 residues. The germline V and J ends were trimmed by 4 bases and 8 bases, with 15 bases remaining between them. Per the germline V gene, CDR1 is SGHRS and CDR2 is YFSETQ. Full variable domain (missing parts from reference TRBV5-1 and TRBJ1-2): KAGVTQTPRYLIKTRGQQVTLSCSPISGHRSVSWYQQTPGQGLQFLFEYFSETQRNKGNFPGRFSGRQFSNSRSEMNVSTLELGDSALYLCASSLDGGRGYTFGSGTRLTVV.

This rearrangement joins TRBV14 to TRBJ2-5; D is undetermined. V shed 1 base and J shed 2 bases, with 14 bases lying between them. Per the germline V gene, CDR1 is SGHDN and CDR2 is FVKESK. The CDR3 runs 16 residues. CDR3 amino acids: CASSQVAAFFQETQYF. The CDR3 nucleotides are TGTGCCAGCAGCCAAGTGGCGGCTTTTTTTCAAGAGACCCAGTACTTC. The variable domain in full, with the rest retrieved from reference TRBV14 and TRBJ2-5, is EAGVTQFPSHSVIEKGQTVTLRCDPISGHDNLYWYRRVMGKEIKFLLHFVKESKQDESGMPNNRFLAERTGGTYSTLKVQPAELEDSGVYFCASSQVAAFFQETQYFGPGTRLLVL.

The rearrangement uses TRBV24-1 and TRBJ2-1; D is perhaps TRBD2 (6 bases). CDR1 KGHDR and CDR2 SFDVKD come from the germline V gene. The CDR3 totals 15 residues. V lost 5 bases and J 6 bases, leaving 16 bases between the germline ends. CDR3 bases: TGTGCCACCAGTGGTGGGGGGAGTCCAGTCAATGAGCAGTTCTTC. It specifies CATSGGGSPVNEQFF.

This clone appeared a single time. This chain joins TRBV9 and TRBJ2-2; 13 nucleotides align to TRBD2. The V gene's germline CDR1 is SGDLS and CDR2 YYNGEE. The CDR3 contains 21 residues. With 6 bases clipped from V and 3 bases from J, the junction kept 20 bases outside the gene matches. Here the CDR3 DNA reads TGTGCCAGCACAACTCTCAATCCCCTACTAGCGGGAGGGGCGGACACCGGGGAGCTGTTTTTT. It translates to CASTTLNPLLAGGADTGELFF.

The rearrangement uses TRBV7-8 and TRBJ2-1, with TRBD1 matching over 7 bases. The CDR3 has 16 residues. Germline V gene data show CDR1 as SGHVS and CDR2 as FQNEAQ. V lost 1 base to trimming and J lost 2 bases; unmatched junction nucleotides: 5. The CDR3 nucleotides are TGTGCCAGCAGCTTAGAAAACAGGGGCGCCTACAATGAGCAGTTCTTC. Its protein is CASSLENRGAYNEQFF.

This chain links TRBV5-1 with TRBJ2-1, with D perhaps matching TRBD2 (5 bases). This CDR3 is built from 15 residues. CDR1 and CDR2 (germline): SGHRS, YFSETQ. Deletions cut 0 bases from V and 3 bases from J, with 10 bases between. The CDR3 sequence: CASSLEAEVYNEQFF. The CDR3 region has the DNA TGCGCCAGCAGCTTGGAAGCGGAGGTCTACAATGAGCAGTTCTTC.

The V and J genes are TRBV2 and TRBJ2-2, with 7 bases lining up with TRBD2. The CDR3 spans 15 residues. The germline V gene has CDR1 SNHLY and CDR2 FYNNEI. V lost 3 bases to trimming and J lost 5 bases; unmatched junction nucleotides: 6. The CDR3 spells CASSDPGGGTGELFF. As DNA, the CDR3 is TGTGCCAGCAGTGATCCCGGGGGAGGGACCGGGGAGCTGTTTTTT.

The rearrangement joins TRBV28 to TRBJ1-1, with D tentatively TRBD1 (5 bases). Trimming removed 5 bases from V and 1 base from J, with 17 bases in between. This CDR3 is 16 amino acids long. Germline V lookup: CDR1 MDHEN, CDR2 SYDVKM. The CDR3 DNA follows: TGTGCCAGCAGTCCCAACTACAGGACGAAGAACACTGAAGCTTTCTTT. Amino acid sequence: CASSPNYRTKNTEAFF.

The J gene is TRBJ1-3, the V gene TRBV6-6; unclear D gene. The CDR3 is 15 residues long. Germline CDR1 is MNHNY and CDR2 is SVGAGI (reference sequence). Between the trimmed V and J ends, which lost 8 bases and 0 bases, there was a span of 14 bases. CDR3 in amino acids: CASPLPQSSGNTIYF. CDR3 DNA: TGTGCCAGCCCCCTCCCACAGAGCTCTGGAAACACCATATATTTT.

The chain is built from TRBV5-8 and TRBJ2-1, with TRBD2 identical over 12 bases. The V gene end was trimmed by 4 bases and the J gene end by 8 bases; junction bases not matched to a gene: 4. The CDR3 sequence is 14 residues long. CDR1 is SGHTS and CDR2 is YDEGEE in the germline V gene. Here the CDR3 reads CASSPTSGRDEQFF. The CDR3, as DNA: TGTGCCAGCAGCCCGACTAGCGGGAGAGATGAGCAGTTCTTC.

The rearrangement uses TRBV5-1 and TRBJ1-2, with D perhaps TRBD1 (5 bases). This CDR3 has 14 amino acids. Germline-derived CDR1 and CDR2 are SGHRS and YFSETQ. The ends were cut back, 9 bases at V and 2 bases at J, with 17 bases in the middle. Here the CDR3 reads CATRILTANYGYTF. CDR3 nucleotide sequence: TGCGCCACCCGGATCTTGACAGCCAACTATGGCTACACCTTC. Supplemented by reference TRBV5-1 and TRBJ1-2, the full variable domain reads KAGVTQTPRYLIKTRGQQVTLSCSPISGHRSVSWYQQTPGQGLQFLFEYFSETQRNKGNFPGRFSGRQFSNSRSEMNVSTLELGDSALYLCATRILTANYGYTFGSGTRLTVV.

This chain uses TRBV13 with TRBJ2-5, with TRBD2 identical over 10 bases. This CDR3 comprises 16 residues. Germline-derived CDR1 and CDR2 are PRHDT and FYEKMQ (reference sequence). Trimming at V came to 0 bases and at J to 0 bases, leaving 1 base not matched to a gene. DNA of the CDR3: TGTGCCAGCAGCTTAGGACTAGCGGGGTACCAAGAGACCCAGTACTTC. Amino acid sequence: CASSLGLAGYQETQYF.

This chain joins TRBV18 and TRBJ2-5; D remains unclear. The CDR3 runs to 16 residues. The germline gives CDR1 KGHSH, CDR2 LQKENI. V was cut by 2 bases and J by 2 bases, with 15 bases left in between. In nucleotides, the CDR3 is TGTGCCAGCTCACCATCCCCCTGGGCGTCGCAAGAGACCCAGTACTTC. Translated, it gives CASSPSPWASQETQYF.

V usage is TRBV3-1 (or the pseudogene TRBV3-2) and J usage is TRBJ2-1; 7 bases agree with TRBD2. CDR1 and CDR2 from the germline V gene are LGHDT and YNNKEL (reference sequence). CDR3 length: 18 amino acids. V was clipped by 4 bases and J by 4 bases; unmatched bases: 16. CDR3 nucleotide sequence: TGTGCCAGCAGCCCCGGCATTGCGGGAGATTTCAGGTACAATGAGCAGTTCTTC. This gives the protein CASSPGIAGDFRYNEQFF.

The chain carries TRBV12-5 and TRBJ2-5, with 9 positions matching TRBD1. The trim removed 7 bases at V and 4 bases at J, leaving 4 bases unmatched. This CDR3 comprises 13 residues. Germline lookup yields CDR1 LGHNT and CDR2 FRNRAP. The CDR3: CASATDRGETQYF. CDR3 coding DNA: TGTGCTAGTGCCACGGACAGGGGAGAGACCCAGTACTTC.

This chain uses TRBV19 with TRBJ2-7; TRBD2 agrees at 8 bases. The CDR3 loop spans 15 amino acids. J lost 3 bases, V lost 6 bases, and 10 bases had no gene match. Germline-derived CDR1 and CDR2 are LNHDA and SQIVND (reference sequence). The CDR3 spells CASRTGTGGHYEQYF. CDR3 in DNA: TGTGCCAGTAGAACCGGTACGGGGGGGCACTACGAGCAGTACTTC.

V gene TRBV2 combines with J gene TRBJ1-1; 7 positions match TRBD1. Germline lookup yields CDR1 SNHLY and CDR2 FYNNEI. Losses at the gene ends were 3 bases for V and 6 bases for J; bases not matched to a gene: 10. The CDR3 contains 15 residues. The CDR3, as DNA: TGTGCCAGCAGTGATGGTACAGGGGTAGGTTCTGAAGCTTTCTTT. It yields the protein CASSDGTGVGSEAFF.

This clone showed up just once. The V and J genes are TRBV10-2 and TRBJ2-5, with a tentative D call TRBD2 (6 bases). This CDR3 has 13 amino acids. The germline gives CDR1 WSHSY, CDR2 SAAADI. With 6 bases removed from V and 4 bases from J, the gap between germline ends came to 12 bases. The CDR3 loop reads CASRGLPGETQYF. The CDR3 DNA is TGCGCCAGCAGGGGACTCCCGGGAGAGACCCAGTACTTC.

This clone has just a few counts. The rearrangement links TRBV14 to TRBJ2-1; tentative D call: TRBD1 (6 bases). The V and J ends lost 8 bases and 7 bases respectively, with 21 bases between them. The CDR3 totals 15 residues. CDR1 and CDR2 from the germline V gene are SGHDN and FVKESK. The CDR3 reads CASSVVGAPGNEQFF. The CDR3 region has the DNA TGTGCCAGCTCCGTCGTGGGGGCCCCCGGGAATGAGCAGTTCTTC.

The rearrangement uses TRBV20-1 and TRBJ2-3; 8 nucleotides line up with TRBD2. In germline, CDR1 is DFQATT, CDR2 SNEGSKA (reference sequence). The CDR3 covers 16 residues. Trimming at V came to 3 bases and at J to 1 base, leaving 9 bases not matched to a gene. The CDR3 DNA follows: TGCAGTGCTAGTGGAAACAGCGGGAGAGGCACAGATACGCAGTATTTT. Protein product: CSASGNSGRGTDTQYF.

The CDR3 coding sequence is TGTGCCAGTAGTATCCCTATGTGGGCAGAAGTTGGCAATCAGCCCCAGCATTTT. This codes for CASSIPMWAEVGNQPQHF. This chain links TRBV19 with TRBJ1-5, with D hard to call. The length of the CDR3 is 18 residues. Germline V lookup: CDR1 LNHDA, CDR2 SQIVND (reference sequence). The V end lost 3 bases, the J end lost 2 bases, and 20 bases lay between the germline ends.

J is TRBJ2-7 and V is TRBV4-1; possibly TRBD2 for D (6 bases). Germline CDR1 is MGHRA and CDR2 is YSYEKL. The ends were cut back, 0 bases at V and 0 bases at J, with 15 bases in the middle. CDR3 length: 17 residues. CDR3 loop: CASSQDRGTFRSYEQYF. The DNA for the CDR3 is TGCGCCAGCAGCCAAGACCGCGGGACTTTTCGCTCCTACGAGCAGTACTTC.

The rearrangement joins TRBV25-1 to TRBJ1-5, with 10 nucleotides matching TRBD1. V lost 8 bases to trimming and J lost 3 bases; unmatched junction nucleotides: 10. Germline V gene lookup returns CDR1 MGHDK and CDR2 SYGVNS. The CDR3 contains 16 residues. The CDR3 region is CASSTGTGAFNQPQHF. CDR3 DNA: TGTGCCAGCTCAACCGGGACAGGGGCCTTCAATCAGCCCCAGCATTTT.

This rearrangement joins TRBV23-1 to TRBJ2-7; 10 bases match TRBD2. TRBV23-1 is designated an ORF whose function remains uncertain. The junction had 5 bases not matched to a gene; V was cut back by 6 bases and J by 6 bases. This CDR3 has 13 residues. The CDR3 spells CASRNLAGVEQYF. The CDR3 DNA reads TGCGCCAGCAGGAATCTAGCGGGAGTCGAGCAGTACTTC.

The CDR3: CASSVSWQGYGYTF. Written as DNA, the CDR3 is TGTGCCAGCAGCGTATCTTGGCAGGGGTATGGCTACACCTTC. The chain recombines TRBV9 with TRBJ1-2; possibly TRBD1 for D (6 bases). V gave up 1 base and J gave up 5 bases, with 12 bases separating them. Per the germline V gene, CDR1 is SGDLS and CDR2 is YYNGEE. CDR3 length: 14 residues.

This clone has just a few counts. The V gene is TRBV19, the J gene TRBJ2-1; D gene ambiguous. The CDR3 consists of 14 residues. V shed 4 bases and J shed 8 bases, with 15 bases lying between them. CDR1 is LNHDA, CDR2 SQIVND, per germline (reference sequence). The DNA for the CDR3 is TGTGCCAGTAGTACCGCCCGACTTGTAGATGAGCAGTTCTTC. It specifies CASSTARLVDEQFF. The complete variable domain, with remaining parts taken from reference TRBV19 and TRBJ2-1, reads DGGITQSPKYLFRKEGQNVTLSCEQNLNHDAMYWYRQDPGQGLRLIYYSQIVNDFQKGDIAEGYSVSREKKESFPLTVTSAQKNPTAFYLCASSTARLVDEQFFGPGTRLTVL.

This clone was picked up one time. J is TRBJ2-5 and V is TRBV6-1; 9 bases match TRBD2. The CDR3 contains 16 residues. Germline CDR1 MNHNS, CDR2 SASEGT. J gave up 4 bases and V 4 bases, and 10 bases lay outside the gene matches. The CDR3: CASSGVAGGALETQYF. CDR3 bases: TGTGCCAGCAGTGGGGTGGCGGGAGGGGCCCTAGAGACCCAGTACTTC.

The chain has TRBV11-2 and TRBJ1-1, with TRBD1 matching over 7 bases. Losses at the gene ends were 2 bases for V and 10 bases for J; bases not matched to a gene: 10. CDR3 length: 14 residues. In germline, CDR1 is SGHAT, CDR2 FQNNGV. The CDR3 nucleotides read TGTGCCAGCAGCTTAAATATAGGGGGCCAAGGAGCTTTCTTT. Its translation: CASSLNIGGQGAFF.